A single sample is the source of the 9 T cell receptor beta chains below, sequenced in a study of CXCR3-negative and CXCR3-positive naive CD8 T cells. Study-wide findings and caveats: Researchers report that CXCR3-positive naive cells carry more hydrophobic TRB CDR3s than CXCR3-negative naive cells.

The TRB cDNA libraries were prepared by 5' RACE with UMI labels. TCRdb re-called the 5' RACE reads and catalogs CDR3 proteins one per entry, DNA excluded. The sample has approximately 96,000 distinct CDR3 sequences. Antigens of these TCRs are unknown. The sample consisted of naive CXCR3+ CD8+ T cells from blood. Subset noted: CD45RO-CCR7+CD27+CD95- naive CD8+ T cells expressing CXCR3 (TNR3+). All receptors come from a human donor in good health. Some clones in this sample may be carry-over from other donors' samples.

The V and J genes are TRBV28 and TRBJ2-7; TCRdb selects TRBD1, and the lack of DNA leaves this call unchecked. The germline V gene encodes CDR1 MDHEN and CDR2 SYDVKM. The CDR3 runs to 13 residues. CDR3 region: CASSFQGRGEQYF.

This chain links TRBV6-5 with TRBJ2-1; as DNA is missing, the TRBD2 call by TCRdb cannot be tested. The CDR3 extends over 15 amino acids. Germline lookup yields CDR1 MNHEY and CDR2 SVGAGI. The CDR3: CASSYAGTGYNEQFF.

The CDR3: CASRQTSRGNQPQHF. J is TRBJ1-5 and V is TRBV19. The CDR3 extends over 15 amino acids. The germline V gene has CDR1 LNHDA and CDR2 SQIVND (reference sequence). The whole variable domain, filled in from reference TRBV19 and TRBJ1-5, reads DGGITQSPKYLFRKEGQNVTLSCEQNLNHDAMYWYRQDPGQGLRLIYYSQIVNDFQKGDIAEGYSVSREKKESFPLTVTSAQKNPTAFYLCASRQTSRGNQPQHFGDGTRLSIL.

The V and J genes are TRBV3-1 and TRBJ1-1; as DNA is missing, the TRBD1 call by TCRdb cannot be tested. Germline assignment: CDR1 LGHDT and CDR2 YNNKEL (reference sequence). This CDR3 has 18 residues. The CDR3 protein is CASSQGFYRGKGDTEAFF.

The chain joins TRBV12-3 or TRBV12-4 to TRBJ2-7; TCRdb selects TRBD2, and the lack of DNA leaves this call unchecked. The CDR3 contains 14 residues. CDR3 loop: CASSLRSSGYEQYF.

The V call is TRBV6-5, the J call TRBJ2-5; the TCRdb call, TRBD2, lacks DNA for checking. There are 16 residues in the CDR3. Germline V gene data show CDR1 as MNHEY and CDR2 as SVGAGI. The CDR3 here is CASSSLLTSGRETQYF.

The V call is TRBV10-3, the J call TRBJ2-7; TCRdb selects TRBD1, and the lack of DNA leaves this call unchecked. Germline V CDR1 and CDR2: ENHRY, SYGVKD. This CDR3 spans 12 amino acids. CDR3 sequence: CAISEEGWEQYF.

This chain joins TRBV6-4 and TRBJ1-1; TCRdb gives TRBD1 as the D gene, but with no DNA this cannot be confirmed. The CDR3 runs to 14 residues. CDR1 and CDR2 (germline): MRHNA, SNTAGT. CDR3 in amino acids: CASSPGPRNTEAFF.

This chain links TRBV9 with TRBJ2-1; TCRdb designates TRBD1, a call that cannot be tested without DNA. The CDR3 sequence is 14 residues long. CDR1 is SGDLS, CDR2 YYNGEE, per germline. The CDR3 here is CASRDDDSYNEQFF. The entire variable domain, with the rest obtained from reference TRBV9 and TRBJ2-1, is as follows: DSGVTQTPKHLITATGQRVTLRCSPRSGDLSVYWYQQSLDQGLQFLIQYYNGEERAKGNILERFSAQQFPDLHSELNLSSLELGDSALYFCASRDDDSYNEQFFGPGTRLTVL.